This T cell receptor beta chain was found in a study of T cells in Graves' hyperthyroidism and ophthalmopathy. Study observations and caveats: Within blood appeared most thyroid clonotypes that had expanded above 0.001.

This CDR3 spans 14 amino acids. CDR1 is SGHRS, CDR2 YFSETQ, per germline. V lost 5 bases to trimming and J lost 0 bases, with 11 bases between them. The TCR beta CDR3 regions underwent amplification using RNA transcripts as the source. The TCR CDR3 was amplified in a first-round RT-PCR using the HTBI primer set. TCRdb ran MiXCR on the multiplex PCR reads and lists one entry per CDR3 protein. The sample lists around 190,000 distinct CDR3 sequences; about a sixth were seen once. Lactation, pregnancy, other autoimmune disease or uncontrolled infection led to exclusion of patients. The study based diagnoses on clinical symptoms, serum thyroxine and TRAb, thyroid ultrasound and orbital computed tomography. In this sample, this clonotype turned up many times. Its specificity is unknown.

The J gene is TRBJ1-1, the V gene TRBV5-1; unclear D gene. This TCR was recovered from a woman between 45 and 60 years old with Graves' hyperthyroidism. Sequenced sample: blood. The CDR3 DNA is TGCGCCAGCAGGTCGACCGTCATGAACACTGAAGCTTTCTTT. Its translation: CASRSTVMNTEAFF.